This TCR beta chain is from a study of early T cells in non-severe SARS-CoV-2 infection. Study background: Chains stayed unpaired after sequencing of bulk RNA from unsorted whole blood.

This CDR3 spans 14 amino acids. Trimming left V 2 bases short and J 9 bases short, with 17 bases between. Germline CDR1 is DFQATT and CDR2 is SNEGSKA (reference sequence). This clonotype was found a few times. Unique molecular identifiers were attached to individual cDNA molecules. TCRdb called the 5' RACE reads again in MiXCR, with one record for every CDR3 protein. The table records more than 65,000 distinct CDR3 sequences, 9.5% to 15% of them present only once. The chain carries TRBV20-1 and TRBJ2-1, with D perhaps TRBD2 (6 bases). Sequencing used whole blood. The clonotype was recovered from an adult who was a healthcare worker with PCR-confirmed SARS-CoV-2 infection or an uninfected control (not recorded which). The chain's CDR3 is CSARNGGGAGEQFF. DNA of the CDR3: TGCAGTGCTAGAAACGGGGGTGGGGCTGGTGAGCAGTTCTTC.